This is a list of T cell receptor beta chains from one sample in a study of lymphopenia after photon versus proton radiotherapy. Profiled with immunoSEQ multiplex PCR; TCRdb holds only in-frame clones, not every one. The sample carries 50,000 to 60,000 clones, roughly nine tenths recorded once. The sequenced sample was peripheral blood, obtained from a patient treated with photon-based radiotherapy. These receptors were obtained from a woman between 35 and 50 years old with cholangiocarcinoma. The CDR3 runs from the conserved cysteine through the conserved F or W. The D gene is left open where the match is weak. Expanded clones get a size class; other rows say once, few or many, or leave the size out.

d_call | clone_size | j_call | v_call | cdr3_aa | cdr3_nt
TRBD1 | NA | TRBJ1-1 | TRBV9 | CASSPRQGESTEAFF | TGTGCCAGCAGCCCCAGACAGGGGGAATCCACTGAAGCTTTCTTT
NA | NA | TRBJ1-6 | TRBV9 | CASSVTGFNSPLHF | TGTGCCAGCAGCGTAACAGGGTTTAATTCACCCCTCCACTTT
NA | NA | TRBJ2-2 | TRBV7-9 | CASSLDPVRELFF | TGTGCCAGCAGCTTAGACCCTGTCCGGGAGCTGTTTTTT
TRBD2 | NA | TRBJ2-7 | TRBV5-8 | CASSHILAGATYEQYF | TGTGCCAGCAGCCATATCCTAGCGGGAGCAACCTACGAGCAGTACTTC
NA | NA | TRBJ2-7 | TRBV27 | CASTPGGAYEQYF | TGTGCCAGCACTCCCGGAGGGGCCTACGAGCAGTACTTC
NA | NA | TRBJ2-1 | TRBV2 | CASSPFGERNEQFF | TGTGCCAGCAGTCCCTTCGGTGAACGGAATGAGCAGTTCTTC
NA | NA | TRBJ1-1 | TRBV5-1 | CASSRTVDGQNEAFF | TGCGCCAGCAGCAGGACAGTCGATGGTCAAAATGAAGCTTTCTTT
NA | NA | TRBJ1-4 | TRBV30 | CAWNRDSTSGDEKLFF | TGTGCCTGGAATAGGGACTCTACAAGCGGTGATGAAAAACTGTTTTTT
TRBD1 | NA | TRBJ1-2 | TRBV6-1 | CASSEPGQNYGYTF | TGTGCCAGCAGTGAACCGGGACAGAACTATGGCTACACCTTC
NA | NA | TRBJ1-2 | TRBV6-6 | CASSPNRNYGYTF | TGTGCCAGCAGTCCGAACAGAAACTATGGCTACACCTTC
TRBD1 | NA | TRBJ1-2 | TRBV27 | CASSFLYRGEHGYTF | TGTGCCAGCAGTTTCCTATACAGGGGTGAACATGGCTACACCTTC
NA | once | TRBJ1-3 | TRBV7-9 | CASSSGGISGNTIYF | TGTGCCAGCAGCTCGGGGGGGATCTCTGGAAACACCATATATTTT
NA | NA | TRBJ2-7 | TRBV5-1 | CASSLGGQVQYF | TGCGCCAGCAGCTTGGGCGGGCAGGTTCAGTACTTC
TRBD1 | NA | TRBJ1-1 | TRBV11-2 | CASYLGTGLMNTEAFF | TGTGCCAGCTATTTAGGGACAGGCTTAATGAACACTGAAGCTTTCTTT
NA | NA | TRBJ2-2 | TRBV14 | CASSLRISNTGELFF | TGTGCCAGCAGCCTTAGGATTTCGAACACCGGGGAGCTGTTTTTT
TRBD1 | NA | TRBJ2-1 | TRBV5-1 | CASSSTGPSYNEQFF | TGCGCCAGCAGCTCGACAGGGCCTTCCTACAATGAGCAGTTCTTC
NA | NA | TRBJ2-5 | TRBV10-1 | CASSESGETQYF | TGCGCCAGCAGTGAGTCGGGGGAGACCCAGTACTTC
NA | NA | TRBJ2-7 | TRBV5-6 | CASSRNYEQYF | TGTGCCAGCAGCCGGAACTACGAGCAGTACTTC
TRBD1 | NA | TRBJ2-1 | TRBV4-2 | CASSQVLGTGVSSTYNEQFF | TGTGCCAGCAGCCAAGTCTTAGGGACAGGGGTGAGCAGCACCTACAATGAGCAGTTCTTC
NA | NA | TRBJ1-1 | TRBV27 | CASSLTGIRTEAFF | TGTGCCAGCAGTTTAACAGGGATTCGCACTGAAGCTTTCTTT
TRBD2 | NA | TRBJ2-1 | TRBV7-2 | CASSILGGGSYNEQFF | TGTGCCAGCAGCATCCTAGGCGGGGGCTCCTACAATGAGCAGTTCTTC
NA | NA | TRBJ1-2 | TRBV13 | CASSYLHIAVAASSYGYTF | TGTGCCAGCAGCTATTTACATATAGCCGTCGCGGCGAGCTCGTATGGCTACACCTTC
NA | NA | TRBJ1-1 | TRBV6-1 | CAIRRSMNTEAFF | TGTGCCATCCGGAGGAGTATGAACACTGAAGCTTTCTTT
NA | NA | TRBJ1-5 | TRBV28 | CAVMSWGGADPNQPQHF | TGTGCCGTGATGAGTTGGGGGGGAGCCGACCCCAATCAGCCCCAGCATTTT
NA | NA | TRBJ1-5 | TRBV28 | CASSFLLGQHQPQHF | TGTGCCAGCAGTTTCCTCCTAGGCCAGCATCAGCCCCAGCATTTT
NA | NA | TRBJ1-2 | TRBV19 | CASSIEGNYGYTF | TGTGCCAGTAGTATAGAAGGGAACTATGGCTACACCTTC
NA | NA | TRBJ1-2 | TRBV5-4 | CASSFGREGNYGYTF | TGTGCCAGCAGCTTCGGACGGGAAGGGAACTATGGCTACACCTTC
NA | NA | TRBJ2-7 | TRBV30 | CAWSRAYEQYF | TGTGCCTGGAGTAGGGCATACGAGCAGTACTTC
NA | NA | TRBJ1-5 | TRBV27 | CASSLEGYSNQPQHF | TGTGCCAGCAGTTTAGAGGGGTATAGCAATCAGCCCCAGCATTTT
NA | NA | TRBJ1-5 | TRBV19 | CASSIRAGGHNQPQHF | TGTGCCAGTAGTATTAGGGCGGGGGGTCATAATCAGCCCCAGCATTTT
NA | NA | TRBJ1-1 | TRBV11-1 | CASSSLDISNTEAFF | TGTGCCAGCAGCTCCTTGGACATCTCGAACACTGAAGCTTTCTTT